The 30 T cell receptor beta chains given below trace back to one sample, sequenced in a study of cytomegalovirus exposure and HLA in healthy donors. Clones were sequenced by immunoSEQ multiplex PCR, and TCRdb holds only the in-frame ones, with some missing. The repertoire holds fewer than 250,000 clones, with around 86% as singletons. Material: PBMCs. These receptor sequences come from a woman in her late teens or twenties in good health and CMV-seropositive.

V gene TRBV29-1 combines with J gene TRBJ2-1; no firm D call. The V and J ends lost 3 bases and 5 bases respectively, with 8 bases between them. The length of the CDR3 is 12 residues. Germline assignment: CDR1 SQVTM and CDR2 ANQGSEA. The CDR3 coding sequence is TGCAGCGTTGACGACTTAAACAATGAGCAGTTCTTC. Translated, it gives CSVDDLNNEQFF.

This chain connects TRBV28 to TRBJ2-3; TRBD1 agrees at 10 bases. Germline trimming cut 5 bases from V and 4 bases from J; bases unmatched to any gene: 6. The CDR3 loop spans 15 amino acids. Germline loops: CDR1 MDHEN, CDR2 SYDVKM. Written as DNA, the CDR3 is TGTGCCAGCAGTCTCGGACAGGGGGGCGCAGATACGCAGTATTTT. This gives the protein CASSLGQGGADTQYF.

The chain combines TRBV9 with TRBJ2-2, with 12 bases aligning to TRBD2. The CDR3 covers 17 residues. Losses at the gene ends were 4 bases for V and 6 bases for J; bases not matched to a gene: 10. The germline V gene encodes CDR1 SGDLS and CDR2 YYNGEE. The DNA for the CDR3 is TGTGCCAGCAGCCCAGGACTAGCGGGATTATCTGCCGGGGAGCTGTTTTTT. It codes for CASSPGLAGLSAGELFF.

The chain joins TRBV9 to TRBJ1-2; 9 bases line up with TRBD1. V was pared by 0 bases and J by 3 bases, with 9 bases of the junction left unmatched. CDR1 and CDR2 (germline): SGDLS, YYNGEE. There are 17 residues in the CDR3. In nucleotides, the CDR3 is TGTGCCAGCAGCGTAGGGGACAGGGCAAAAAATTACTATGGCTACACCTTC. Its protein is CASSVGDRAKNYYGYTF.

The chain carries TRBV19 and TRBJ1-1; 8 nucleotides line up with TRBD1. V lost 6 bases and J lost 6; bases outside the gene matches: 9. CDR3 length: 14 amino acids. CDR1 and CDR2 from the germline V gene are LNHDA and SQIVND (reference sequence). The CDR3 bases are TGTGCCAGTAGCGCCCCGGACAGGGACGCTGAAGCTTTCTTT. It encodes CASSAPDRDAEAFF.

The gene calls are TRBV4-2 and TRBJ2-6, with 10 positions matching TRBD1. The germline gives CDR1 LGHNA, CDR2 YNFKEQ. With 6 bases clipped from V and 3 bases from J, the junction kept 5 bases outside the gene matches. The CDR3 runs to 16 residues. The CDR3 region has the DNA TGTGCCAGCAGTGGACAGGGGGTAGATGGGGCCAACGTCCTGACTTTC. Amino acids: CASSGQGVDGANVLTF.

This chain links TRBV5-1 with TRBJ2-7, with 7 bases lining up with TRBD1. V trimming: 7 bases; J trimming: 3 bases; junction bases outside the gene matches: 7. The CDR3 loop spans 13 amino acids. CDR1 and CDR2 (germline): SGHRS, YFSETQ. For the CDR3, the DNA is TGCGCCAGCCAAGCAGGGGGTATCTACGAGCAGTACTTC. This encodes CASQAGGIYEQYF.

The chain carries TRBV6-5 and TRBJ1-5, with 10 bases that match TRBD1. Per the germline V gene, CDR1 is MNHEY and CDR2 is SVGAGI. There are 15 residues in the CDR3. After removal of 5 bases from V and 2 bases from J, the junction contained 3 bases not matched to a gene. CDR3 bases: TGTGCCAGCAGTGCCGGGACAGGGGGCAATCAGCCCCAGCATTTT. Protein sequence: CASSAGTGGNQPQHF.

This chain joins TRBV28 and TRBJ1-5; D not certain. Germline CDR1 and CDR2: MDHEN and SYDVKM. V lost 3 bases to trimming and J lost 4 bases, with 13 bases between them. CDR3 length: 15 residues. The CDR3 coding sequence is TGTGCCAGCAGTTTCTTTTTCGGAGGGAATCAGCCCCAGCATTTT. Translation gives CASSFFFGGNQPQHF.

The genes are TRBV30 and TRBJ2-1; unclear D gene. This CDR3 contains 11 residues. Trimming cost V 0 bases and J 13 bases, with 10 bases left between them. Looked up from germline, CDR1 is GTSNPN and CDR2 is SVGIG (reference sequence). The CDR3 loop reads CAWSVQPNQFF. CDR3 nucleotides: TGTGCCTGGAGTGTACAGCCAAATCAGTTCTTC.

The chain is built from TRBV28 and TRBJ1-2, with unresolved D. Trimming left V 7 bases short and J 3 bases short, with 18 bases between. This CDR3 has 15 residues. Per germline, CDR1 MDHEN and CDR2 SYDVKM. CDR3 bases: TGTGCCAGCAATAGAAGCGGCAGGCAAGACTATGGCTACACCTTC. It yields the protein CASNRSGRQDYGYTF.

CDR3 in amino acids: CAIRQTGVANEKLFF. The CDR3 nucleotides are TGTGCCATCAGGCAGACAGGGGTGGCTAATGAAAAACTGTTTTTT. The V gene is TRBV10-3, the J gene TRBJ1-4; 8 bases map to TRBD1. CDR3 length: 15 residues. Germline values: CDR1 ENHRY, CDR2 SYGVKD. J lost 3 bases, V lost 6 bases, and 6 bases had no gene match.

The J gene is TRBJ1-2, the V gene TRBV4-1; unclear D gene. The CDR3 contains 13 residues. The germline V and J ends were trimmed by 1 base and 5 bases, with 8 bases remaining between them. Germline loops: CDR1 MGHRA, CDR2 YSYEKL. The CDR3, as DNA: TGCGCCAGCAGCCAAGCCGGAGAGTATGGCTACACCTTC. It translates to CASSQAGEYGYTF.

The chain employs TRBV19 and TRBJ2-3; 7 positions agree with TRBD2. V shed 5 bases and J 1 base; nucleotides not matched to a gene: 6. The CDR3 contains 15 residues. Per the germline V gene, CDR1 is LNHDA and CDR2 is SQIVND (reference sequence). The CDR3 here is CASSDSGIRTDTQYF. The CDR3 DNA follows: TGTGCCAGTAGTGACAGCGGGATCCGCACAGATACGCAGTATTTT.

V is TRBV19 and J is TRBJ1-2; tentatively, D is TRBD1 (6 bases). The V gene's germline CDR1 is LNHDA and CDR2 SQIVND (reference sequence). The V end lost 1 base, the J end lost 4 bases, and 13 bases lay between the germline ends. The CDR3 has 15 residues. The CDR3: CASSIGPLGGYGYTF. Here the CDR3 DNA reads TGTGCCAGTAGTATAGGTCCATTAGGGGGCTATGGCTACACCTTC.

This chain uses TRBV7-8 with TRBJ2-7; 7 positions agree with TRBD1. There are 14 residues in the CDR3. Germline CDR1 SGHVS, CDR2 FQNEAQ. V was clipped by 1 base and J by 3 bases; unmatched bases: 3. CDR3 bases: TGTGCCAGCAGCTTAGGGGACAGTCGCTACGAGCAGTACTTC. Its translation is CASSLGDSRYEQYF. Based on the CDR3 plus reference TRBV7-8 and TRBJ2-7, the full variable domain is GAGVSQSPRYKVAKRGQDVALRCDPISGHVSLFWYQQALGQGPEFLTYFQNEAQLDKSGLPSDRFFAERPEGSVSTLKIQRTQQEDSAVYLCASSLGDSRYEQYFGPGTRLTVT.

J is TRBJ2-7 and V is TRBV11-3; 9 positions match TRBD1. Trimming cost V 5 bases and J 3 bases; bases outside gene matches: 5. This CDR3 contains 14 residues. Germline V gives CDR1 SGHNT, CDR2 YENEEA. CDR3 loop: CASSDRDRDYEQYF. The CDR3 DNA follows: TGTGCCAGCAGCGACCGGGACAGGGACTACGAGCAGTACTTC.

This rearrangement joins TRBV28 to TRBJ2-7, with TRBD2 matching over 9 bases. Germline V gene data show CDR1 as MDHEN and CDR2 as SYDVKM. The CDR3 totals 16 residues. The trim removed 1 base at V and 1 base at J, leaving 5 bases unmatched. The CDR3 loop reads CASSLYMLAGSYEQYF. CDR3 coding DNA: TGTGCCAGCAGTTTATATATGCTAGCGGGATCCTACGAGCAGTACTTC.

This clone was observed a handful of times. The DNA for the CDR3 is TGTGCCAGCAGCAGGGCCGGGACTCCCTACAATGAGCAGTTCTTC. The encoded protein is CASSRAGTPYNEQFF. This chain uses TRBV7-3 with TRBJ2-1, with D possibly TRBD2 on 6 matching bases. The length of the CDR3 is 15 residues. Trimming took off 5 bases at V and 2 bases at J, with 13 bases between the two ends. Germline assignment: CDR1 SGHTA and CDR2 FQGTGA.

The chain uses TRBV7-9 and TRBJ2-6; D may be TRBD1 (6 bases). V shed 5 bases and J shed 0 bases, with 14 bases lying between them. Germline CDR1 and CDR2: SEHNR and FQNEAQ (reference sequence). The CDR3 has 17 residues. The CDR3 region has the DNA TGTGCCAGCAGCCACCGACAGGCCCCCTCTGGGGCCAACGTCCTGACTTTC. This sequence encodes CASSHRQAPSGANVLTF.

The genes are TRBV5-4 and TRBJ1-2; D ambiguous. The CDR3 has 16 residues. Trimming took off 0 bases at V and 7 bases at J, with 19 bases between the two ends. The germline V gene encodes CDR1 SGHNT and CDR2 YYREEE (reference sequence). CDR3 in amino acids: CASSLALGSAYAGYTF. DNA of the CDR3: TGTGCCAGCAGCTTGGCTTTAGGTAGCGCGTATGCTGGCTACACCTTC.

The V gene is TRBV30, the J gene TRBJ1-1, with 9 bases aligning to TRBD1. Germline CDR1 is GTSNPN and CDR2 is SVGIG (reference sequence). The junction had 4 bases not matched to a gene; V was cut back by 1 base and J by 1 base. The CDR3 runs 15 residues. CDR3 DNA: TGTGCCTGGAGTGGAGGGACAGGGAGGAACACTGAAGCTTTCTTT. Translated, it gives CAWSGGTGRNTEAFF.

The rearrangement joins TRBV28 to TRBJ1-2; 7 bases line up with TRBD1. V shed 2 bases, J shed 4 bases, and the junction held 4 bases outside the gene matches. Germline-derived CDR1 and CDR2 are MDHEN and SYDVKM. This CDR3 spans 14 amino acids. CDR3 coding DNA: TGTGCCAGCAGTTTACCCGACAGGGCCTATGGCTACACCTTC. It translates to CASSLPDRAYGYTF.

This clone was seen ten or more times. This sequence joins TRBV4-2 and TRBJ2-1; 9 bases line up with TRBD2. Per the germline V gene, CDR1 is LGHNA and CDR2 is YNFKEQ. V lost 3 bases and J lost 3; bases outside the gene matches: 6. The CDR3 sequence is 16 residues long. As DNA, the CDR3 is TGTGCCAGCAGCCAGGTAGCGGGAGAAAACTACAATGAGCAGTTCTTC. It is translated as CASSQVAGENYNEQFF.

This clone was seen only a few times. Here the CDR3 reads CASSLDTYNEQFF. The CDR3, as DNA: TGCGCCAGCAGCTTAGACACCTACAATGAGCAGTTCTTC. This chain connects TRBV5-1 to TRBJ2-1; the D is unclear. Germline lookup yields CDR1 SGHRS and CDR2 YFSETQ. V was cut by 2 bases and J by 2 bases, with 5 bases left in between. The CDR3 length is 13 residues.

This sequence joins TRBV5-4 and TRBJ2-7; tentative D call: TRBD1 (5 bases). Germline-derived CDR1 and CDR2 are SGHNT and YYREEE (reference sequence). The ends were cut back, 4 bases at V and 3 bases at J, with 14 bases in the middle. The CDR3 is 14 amino acids. The DNA of the CDR3 is TGTGCCAGCAGCCCACAAAGGGGTGGCTACGAGCAGTACTTC. Its protein product is CASSPQRGGYEQYF.

The V gene is TRBV7-6, the J gene TRBJ1-1, with TRBD1 identical over 10 bases. Germline trimming cut 5 bases from V and 5 bases from J; bases unmatched to any gene: 11. The CDR3 is made up of 16 amino acids. Germline-derived CDR1 and CDR2 are SGHVS and FNYEAQ. CDR3 in DNA: TGTGCCAGCAGCCAAGCAGACAGGGGGCGGTTAACTGAAGCTTTCTTT. This translates into CASSQADRGRLTEAFF.

The chain recombines TRBV28 with TRBJ2-7; D gene uncertain. There are 15 residues in the CDR3. Germline V gene lookup returns CDR1 MDHEN and CDR2 SYDVKM. Trimming cost V 1 base and J 2 bases, with 12 bases left between them. Here the CDR3 reads CASSLLAVGTYEQYF. The DNA of the CDR3 is TGTGCCAGCAGTTTATTGGCAGTGGGCACCTACGAGCAGTACTTC. The whole variable domain, remainder taken from reference TRBV28 and TRBJ2-7, is DVKVTQSSRYLVKRTGEKVFLECVQDMDHENMFWYRQDPGLGLRLIYFSYDVKMKEKGDIPEGYSVSREKKERFSLILESASTNQTSMYLCASSLLAVGTYEQYFGPGTRLTVT.

The chain combines TRBV6-5 with TRBJ2-5, with D perhaps matching TRBD2 (6 bases). CDR3 length: 13 residues. V was trimmed by 6 bases and J by 5 bases, leaving 13 bases between them. Germline V lookup: CDR1 MNHEY, CDR2 SVGAGI. The CDR3 loop reads CASSIDRGETQYF. For the CDR3, the DNA is TGTGCCAGCAGCATAGACCGGGGGGAGACCCAGTACTTC.

The genes are TRBV28 and TRBJ2-7, with 11 bases fitting TRBD1. After removal of 6 bases from V and 1 base from J, the junction contained 5 bases not matched to a gene. The CDR3 is 15 residues long. From germline, CDR1 is MDHEN and CDR2 SYDVKM. DNA for the CDR3: TGTGCCAGCAGACGGACAGGGGGCGGATCCTACGAGCAGTACTTC. It yields the protein CASRRTGGGSYEQYF. The full variable domain, with the rest looked up from reference TRBV28 and TRBJ2-7, is DVKVTQSSRYLVKRTGEKVFLECVQDMDHENMFWYRQDPGLGLRLIYFSYDVKMKEKGDIPEGYSVSREKKERFSLILESASTNQTSMYLCASRRTGGGSYEQYFGPGTRLTVT.